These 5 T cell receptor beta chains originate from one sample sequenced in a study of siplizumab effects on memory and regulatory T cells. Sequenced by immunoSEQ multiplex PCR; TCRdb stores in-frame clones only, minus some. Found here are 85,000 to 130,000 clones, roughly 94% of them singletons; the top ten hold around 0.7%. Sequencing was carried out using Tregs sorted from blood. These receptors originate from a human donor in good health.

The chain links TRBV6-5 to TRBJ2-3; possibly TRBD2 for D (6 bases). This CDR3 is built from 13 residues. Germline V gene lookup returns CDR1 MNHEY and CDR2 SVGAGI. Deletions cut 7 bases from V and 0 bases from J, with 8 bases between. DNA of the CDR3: TGTGCCAGCAAGCGGGTCAGCACAGATACGCAGTATTTT. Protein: CASKRVSTDTQYF.

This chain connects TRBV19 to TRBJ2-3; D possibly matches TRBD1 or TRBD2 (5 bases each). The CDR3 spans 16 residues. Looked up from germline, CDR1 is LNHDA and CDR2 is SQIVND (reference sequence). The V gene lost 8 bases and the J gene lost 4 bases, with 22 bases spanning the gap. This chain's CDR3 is CASSRRGATGPDTQYF. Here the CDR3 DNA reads TGTGCCAGTTCTAGACGAGGGGCCACGGGCCCAGATACGCAGTATTTT.

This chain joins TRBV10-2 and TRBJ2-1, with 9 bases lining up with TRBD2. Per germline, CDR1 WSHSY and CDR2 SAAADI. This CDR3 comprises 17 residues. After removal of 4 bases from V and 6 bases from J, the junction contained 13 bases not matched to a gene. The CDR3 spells CASSATTGGLAVNEQFF. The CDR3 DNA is TGCGCCAGCAGTGCTACCACGGGGGGACTAGCTGTCAATGAGCAGTTCTTC.

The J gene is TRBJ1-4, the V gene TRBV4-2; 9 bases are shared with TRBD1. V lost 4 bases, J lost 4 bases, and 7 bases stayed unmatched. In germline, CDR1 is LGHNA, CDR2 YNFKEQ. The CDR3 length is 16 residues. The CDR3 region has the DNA TGTGCCAGCAGCCCGTACTTGGGACAGGGTAATGAAAAACTGTTTTTT. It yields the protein CASSPYLGQGNEKLFF.

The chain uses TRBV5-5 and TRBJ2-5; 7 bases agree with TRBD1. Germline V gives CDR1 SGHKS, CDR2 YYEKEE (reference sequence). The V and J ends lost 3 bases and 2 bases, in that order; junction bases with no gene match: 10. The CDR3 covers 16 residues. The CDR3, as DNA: TGTGCCAGCAGCTGGACAGGTGCATGGGGGCAAGAGACCCAGTACTTC. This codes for CASSWTGAWGQETQYF.